These 14 T cell receptor beta chains share one sample of origin, sequenced in a study of CD8 T cells in ankylosing spondylitis. TCRdb analysed the 5' RACE reads with MiXCR anew, one entry per CDR3 protein. This sample has roughly 90,000 distinct CDR3 sequences, with about 7.7% found just once. Source material: blood, either unsorted or a sorted T cell fraction (not recorded which). These receptors were collected from a male donor with ankylosing spondylitis or in good health (not recorded which).

This clonotype was seen repeatedly, ten times or more. The V and J genes are TRBV19 and TRBJ2-2; D gene unclear. V dropped 3 bases and J dropped 6 bases, with 5 bases sitting between them. This CDR3 has 12 residues. Germline V gene sequence: CDR1 LNHDA, CDR2 SQIVND (reference sequence). CDR3 coding DNA: TGTGCCAGTAGTATGAAGGCCGGGGAGCTGTTTTTT. Translating gives CASSMKAGELFF.

This clonotype was counted many times. The genes are TRBV10-3 and TRBJ1-2, with TRBD1 matching over 8 bases. The CDR3 runs to 16 residues. V was pared by 0 bases and J by 4 bases, with 7 bases of the junction left unmatched. CDR1 is ENHRY and CDR2 is SYGVKD in the germline V gene. CDR3 in amino acids: CAISESKGQVPYGYTF. The CDR3 DNA sequence: TGTGCCATCAGTGAGTCAAAGGGACAGGTCCCCTATGGCTACACCTTC.

The chain uses TRBV19 and TRBJ2-1; 9 bases are shared with TRBD2. Germline V gene sequence: CDR1 LNHDA, CDR2 SQIVND (reference sequence). Trimming cost V 5 bases and J 2 bases; bases outside gene matches: 4. CDR3 length equals 15 residues. The CDR3 sequence is CASSLSGRTYNEQFF. The DNA of the CDR3 is TGTGCCAGTAGTCTGAGCGGGAGGACCTACAATGAGCAGTTCTTC.

A single count supports this clonotype. V usage is TRBV7-6 and J usage is TRBJ1-1, with a tentative D call TRBD1 (5 bases). The germline CDR1 and CDR2 sequences are SGHVS and FNYEAQ. This CDR3 has 14 residues. Trimming took 5 bases from V and 3 from J, leaving 13 bases between them. CDR3 DNA: TGTGCCAGCAGCAAACGGGGCGTGGACACTGAAGCTTTCTTT. Its translation is CASSKRGVDTEAFF.

In its sample, this clonotype was seen a few times. A read error may explain this, as a much larger clone is one base away. The genes are TRBV6-2 or TRBV6-3 and TRBJ2-7, with D unresolved. The V end was cut by 6 bases, the J end by 2 bases, with 5 bases between. Germline V gives CDR1 MNHEY, CDR2 SVGEGT. The CDR3 totals 11 residues. As DNA, the CDR3 is TGTGCCAGCAGCAACGCCTACGAGCAGTACTTC. It is translated as CASSNAYEQYF.

This clonotype was observed at least ten times. This rearrangement joins TRBV7-8 to TRBJ2-3; D possibly corresponds to TRBD1 (6 bases). V lost 5 bases and J lost 4, with 16 bases in between. The CDR3 runs 15 residues. The germline V gene has CDR1 SGHVS and CDR2 FQNEAQ. As DNA, the CDR3 is TGTGCCAGCAGCCCTCAACAGGGCGTATCAGATACGCAGTATTTT. Translated, it gives CASSPQQGVSDTQYF. The full variable domain, its missing parts supplied by reference TRBV7-8 and TRBJ2-3, is GAGVSQSPRYKVAKRGQDVALRCDPISGHVSLFWYQQALGQGPEFLTYFQNEAQLDKSGLPSDRFFAERPEGSVSTLKIQRTQQEDSAVYLCASSPQQGVSDTQYFGPGTRLTVL.

This clonotype was seen repeatedly, ten times or more. The gene calls are TRBV4-3 and TRBJ2-1, with TRBD1 identical over 11 bases. Germline CDR1 LGHNA, CDR2 YSLEER. V lost 4 bases and J lost 3; bases outside the gene matches: 8. CDR3 length equals 17 residues. The CDR3 coding sequence is TGCGCCAGCAGCCGGTCAACCGGGACAGGGGGCTACAATGAGCAGTTCTTC. Its protein product is CASSRSTGTGGYNEQFF.

Turning to this clonotype: A read error may produce the germline difference seen at one junction end. The chain combines TRBV5-1 with TRBJ2-7; tentatively, D is TRBD2 (5 bases). This CDR3 contains 11 residues. Looked up from germline, CDR1 is SGHRS and CDR2 is YFSETQ. Here the CDR3 DNA reads TGCACCAGCAGCTTAAGCGGCGAGCAGTACTTC. Residues: CTSSLSGEQYF.

This clonotype has just one count. A read error may explain this, as a much larger clone is one base away. This chain links TRBV12-3 or TRBV12-4 with TRBJ2-7; 8 bases map to TRBD1. This CDR3 spans 13 amino acids. The V gene end was trimmed by 10 bases and the J gene end by 6 bases; junction bases not matched to a gene: 11. CDR3 DNA: TGTGCCAACAGGATCGCGGACAGGGTCGAGCAGTACTTC. The encoded protein is CANRIADRVEQYF.

The sample holds many counts of this clonotype. The chain is built from TRBV20-1 and TRBJ2-1; D is unresolved. The germline CDR1 and CDR2 sequences are DFQATT and SNEGSKA (reference sequence). V was clipped by 0 bases and J by 11 bases, with 8 bases between them. This CDR3 has 11 residues. CDR3 bases: TGCAGTGCTAGAGATGAAGGACAGCAGTTCTTC. It is translated as CSARDEGQQFF.

This clonotype was recorded at least ten times. The chain uses TRBV18 and TRBJ2-1, with D tentatively TRBD2 (5 bases). Trimming took 3 bases from V and 8 from J, leaving 11 bases between them. Germline CDR1 is KGHSH and CDR2 is LQKENI. CDR3 length: 13 residues. The DNA for the CDR3 is TGTGCCAGCTCACCGAGGGCGCCGGATGAGCAGTTCTTC. This gives the protein CASSPRAPDEQFF. Full variable domain (missing parts from reference TRBV18 and TRBJ2-1): NAGVMQNPRHLVRRRGQEARLRCSPMKGHSHVYWYRQLPEEGLKFMVYLQKENIIDESGMPKERFSAEFPKEGPSILRIQQVVRGDSAAYFCASSPRAPDEQFFGPGTRLTVL.

This clonotype was seen just once. The V call is TRBV5-1, the J call TRBJ1-2, with D possibly matching TRBD1 (5 bases). CDR1 and CDR2 from the germline V gene are SGHRS and YFSETQ. This CDR3 is built from 14 residues. V shed 4 bases and J shed 8 bases, with 18 bases lying between them. In nucleotides, the CDR3 is TGCGCCAGCAGCGCCGGGACCTCAACCGCCGGCTACACCTTC. This sequence encodes CASSAGTSTAGYTF.

This clonotype was counted at least ten times. The V and J genes are TRBV20-1 and TRBJ2-7, with 8 bases lining up with TRBD2. Trimming cost V 3 bases and J 6 bases; bases outside gene matches: 7. The CDR3 spans 13 residues. CDR1 and CDR2 from the germline V gene are DFQATT and SNEGSKA (reference sequence). CDR3 loop: CSASKAGVSEQYF. The CDR3 DNA follows: TGCAGTGCTAGTAAAGCGGGAGTCTCCGAGCAGTACTTC.

This clonotype has a count of ten or more. The genes are TRBV5-1 and TRBJ2-7, with D perhaps matching TRBD2 (5 bases). Trimming took 3 bases from V and 1 from J, leaving 14 bases between them. The CDR3 loop spans 15 amino acids. The germline V gene encodes CDR1 SGHRS and CDR2 YFSETQ. The CDR3 sequence is CASSSARSGSYEQYF. CDR3 coding DNA: TGCGCCAGCAGCTCGGCAAGGAGCGGTTCCTACGAGCAGTACTTC.